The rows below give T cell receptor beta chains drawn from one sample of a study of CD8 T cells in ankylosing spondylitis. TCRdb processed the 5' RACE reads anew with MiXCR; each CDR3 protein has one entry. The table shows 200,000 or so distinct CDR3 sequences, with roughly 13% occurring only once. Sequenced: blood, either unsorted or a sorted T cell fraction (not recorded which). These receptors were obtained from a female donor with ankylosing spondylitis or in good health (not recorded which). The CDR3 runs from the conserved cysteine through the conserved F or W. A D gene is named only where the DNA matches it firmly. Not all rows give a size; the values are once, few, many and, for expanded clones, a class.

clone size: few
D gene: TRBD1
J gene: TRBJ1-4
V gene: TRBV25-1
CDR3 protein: CASSAAKTGKDEKLFF
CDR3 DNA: TGTGCCAGCAGTGCCGCAAAGACAGGGAAGGATGAAAAACTGTTTTTT

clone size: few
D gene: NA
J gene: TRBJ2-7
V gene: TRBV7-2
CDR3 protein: CASSAQSWAYEQYF
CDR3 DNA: TGTGCCAGCAGCGCCCAGAGCTGGGCGTACGAGCAGTACTTC

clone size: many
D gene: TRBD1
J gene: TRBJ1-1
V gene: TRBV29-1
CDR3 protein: CSGTTGGNTEAFF
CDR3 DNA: TGCAGCGGAACGACAGGGGGCAACACTGAAGCTTTCTTT

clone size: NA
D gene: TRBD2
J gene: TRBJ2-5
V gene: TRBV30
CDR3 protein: CAWSTKREDRLGETQYF
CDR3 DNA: TGTGCCTGGAGTACCAAGCGGGAGGACCGTCTTGGAGAGACCCAGTACTTC

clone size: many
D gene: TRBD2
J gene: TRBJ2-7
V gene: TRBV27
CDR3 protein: CASSIGLASYEQYF
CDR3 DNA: TGTGCCAGCAGTATCGGACTAGCGTCCTACGAGCAGTACTTC

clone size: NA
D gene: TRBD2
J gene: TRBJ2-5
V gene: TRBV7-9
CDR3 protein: CASSLGLASVQETQYF
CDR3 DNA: TGTGCCAGCAGCCTCGGACTAGCTAGCGTACAAGAGACCCAGTACTTC

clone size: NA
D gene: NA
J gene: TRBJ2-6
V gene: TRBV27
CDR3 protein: CASSLWSGANVLTF
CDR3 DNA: TGTGCCAGCAGTTTATGGTCTGGGGCCAACGTCCTGACTTTC

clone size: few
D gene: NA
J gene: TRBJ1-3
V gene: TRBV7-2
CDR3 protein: CASSSLQGRGNTIYF
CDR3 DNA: TGTGCCAGCAGCTCACTACAGGGACGCGGAAACACCATATATTTT

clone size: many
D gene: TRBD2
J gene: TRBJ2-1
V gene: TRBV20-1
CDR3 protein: CSANPASGPYNEQFF
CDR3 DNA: TGCAGTGCTAACCCCGCTAGCGGCCCCTACAATGAGCAGTTCTTC

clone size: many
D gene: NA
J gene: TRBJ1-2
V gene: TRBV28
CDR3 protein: CASKETGRDYGYTF
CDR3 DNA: TGTGCCAGCAAGGAGACAGGTCGGGACTATGGCTACACCTTC

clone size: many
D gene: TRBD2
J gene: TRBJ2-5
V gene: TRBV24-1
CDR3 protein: CATSEGTSGQETQYF
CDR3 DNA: TGTGCCACCAGTGAGGGAACTAGCGGACAAGAGACCCAGTACTTC

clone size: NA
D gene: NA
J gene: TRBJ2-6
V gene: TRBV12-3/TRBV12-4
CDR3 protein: CASSRPPGANVLTF
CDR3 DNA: TGTGCCAGCAGTCGCCCACCTGGGGCCAACGTCCTGACTTTC

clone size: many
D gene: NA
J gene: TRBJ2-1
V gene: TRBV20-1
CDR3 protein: CSARVRSPPSYNEQFF
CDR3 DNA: TGCAGTGCTAGGGTCAGGAGCCCCCCATCCTACAATGAGCAGTTCTTC

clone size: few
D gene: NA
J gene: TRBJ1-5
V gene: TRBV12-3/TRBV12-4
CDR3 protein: CASSLERVEQPQHF
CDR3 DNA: TGTGCCAGCAGTTTAGAGAGGGTGGAACAGCCCCAGCATTTT

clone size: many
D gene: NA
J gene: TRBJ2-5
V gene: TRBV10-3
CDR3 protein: CAISVGETQYF
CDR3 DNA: TGTGCCATCAGTGTTGGGGAGACCCAGTACTTC

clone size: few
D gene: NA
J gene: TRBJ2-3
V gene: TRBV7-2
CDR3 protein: CASSLRPLDPDTQYF
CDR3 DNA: TGTGCCAGCAGCTTACGGCCCCTGGATCCAGATACGCAGTATTTT

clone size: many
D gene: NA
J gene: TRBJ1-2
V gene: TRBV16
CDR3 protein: CASSQSGTPSYGYTF
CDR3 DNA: TGTGCCAGCAGCCAATCAGGGACTCCCTCCTATGGCTACACCTTC

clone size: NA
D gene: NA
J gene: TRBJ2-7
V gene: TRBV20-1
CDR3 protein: CSAPDRSGEQYF
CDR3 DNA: TGCAGTGCACCTGACAGGAGCGGCGAGCAGTACTTC

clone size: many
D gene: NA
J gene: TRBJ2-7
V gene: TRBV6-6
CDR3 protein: CASTGTEIYEQYF
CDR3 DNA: TGTGCCAGCACCGGGACGGAGATCTACGAGCAGTACTTC

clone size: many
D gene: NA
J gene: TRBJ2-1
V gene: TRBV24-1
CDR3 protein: CATSDPYGAGHLEQFF
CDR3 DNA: TGTGCCACCAGTGACCCATATGGGGCCGGACACCTTGAGCAGTTCTTC

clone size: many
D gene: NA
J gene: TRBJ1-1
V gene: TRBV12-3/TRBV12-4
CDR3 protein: CASSRDKEISEAFF
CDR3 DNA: TGTGCCAGCAGCCGGGACAAAGAAATTTCTGAAGCTTTCTTT

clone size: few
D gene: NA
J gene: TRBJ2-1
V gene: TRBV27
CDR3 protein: CASNHGLRGNEQFF
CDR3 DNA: TGTGCCAGCAACCACGGGCTCCGGGGCAATGAGCAGTTCTTC

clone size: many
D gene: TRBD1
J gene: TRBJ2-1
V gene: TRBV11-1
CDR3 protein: CASSLEGQGHSTYNEQFF
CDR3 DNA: TGTGCCAGCAGCTTAGAGGGACAGGGGCACTCAACCTACAATGAGCAGTTCTTC

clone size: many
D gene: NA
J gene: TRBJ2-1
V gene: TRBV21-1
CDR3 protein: CASSKVWGTSPGNEQFF
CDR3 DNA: TGTGCCAGCAGCAAAGTTTGGGGGACTAGCCCCGGCAATGAGCAGTTCTTC

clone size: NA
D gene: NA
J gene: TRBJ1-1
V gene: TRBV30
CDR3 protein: CAWYPRQTNTEAFF
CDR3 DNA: TGTGCCTGGTACCCGAGACAGACGAACACTGAAGCTTTCTTT

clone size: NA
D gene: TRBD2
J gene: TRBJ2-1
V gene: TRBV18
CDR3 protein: CASSPRLAGGRNEQFF
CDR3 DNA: TGTGCCAGCTCCCCAAGACTAGCGGGAGGGCGAAATGAGCAGTTCTTC

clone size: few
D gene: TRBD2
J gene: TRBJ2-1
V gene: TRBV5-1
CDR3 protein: CASSTGLEDNEQFF
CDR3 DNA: TGCGCCAGCAGCACGGGACTAGAGGACAATGAGCAGTTCTTC

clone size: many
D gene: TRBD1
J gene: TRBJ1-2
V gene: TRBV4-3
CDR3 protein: CASSQDPYRGEYGYTF
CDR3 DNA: TGCGCCAGCAGCCAAGATCCTTACAGGGGGGAATATGGCTACACCTTC

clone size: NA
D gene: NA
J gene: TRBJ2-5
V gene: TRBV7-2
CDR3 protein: CASSLGGSIVRETQYF
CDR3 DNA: TGTGCCAGCAGCTTAGGGGGTTCGATCGTTCGGGAGACCCAGTACTTC

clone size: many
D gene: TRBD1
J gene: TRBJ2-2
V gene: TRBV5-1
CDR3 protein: CASGRTGPDTGELFF
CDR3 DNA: TGCGCCAGCGGAAGGACAGGGCCCGACACCGGGGAGCTGTTTTTT

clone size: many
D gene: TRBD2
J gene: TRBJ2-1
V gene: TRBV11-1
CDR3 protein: CASSSSAVREGRYNEQFF
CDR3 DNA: TGTGCCAGCAGCTCGTCGGCAGTCCGGGAGGGCCGGTACAATGAGCAGTTCTTC

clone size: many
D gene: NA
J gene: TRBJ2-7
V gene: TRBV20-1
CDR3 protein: CSARDKGQGPYEQYF
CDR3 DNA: TGCAGTGCTAGAGATAAAGGGCAGGGACCCTACGAGCAGTACTTC

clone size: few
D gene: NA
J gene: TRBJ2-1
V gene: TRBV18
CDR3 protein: CASSPRISMGEQFF
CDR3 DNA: TGTGCCAGCTCACCACGGATCTCAATGGGTGAGCAGTTCTTC

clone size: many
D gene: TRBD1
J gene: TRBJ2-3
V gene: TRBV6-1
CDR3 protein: CASSPDRYTGTQYF
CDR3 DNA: TGTGCCAGCAGTCCGGACAGGTACACAGGAACGCAGTATTTT

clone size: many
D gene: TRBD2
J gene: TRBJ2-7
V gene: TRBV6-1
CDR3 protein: CASRGLAGGENEQYF
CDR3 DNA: TGTGCCAGCAGGGGACTAGCGGGAGGGGAGAACGAGCAGTACTTC

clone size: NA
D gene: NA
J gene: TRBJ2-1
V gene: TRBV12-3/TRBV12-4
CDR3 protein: CASSGDGNEQFF
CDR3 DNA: TGTGCCAGCAGCGGGGACGGGAATGAGCAGTTCTTC

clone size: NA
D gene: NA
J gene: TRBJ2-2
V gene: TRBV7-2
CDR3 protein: CASSLGAGELFF
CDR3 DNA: TGTGCCAGCAGCTTAGGTGCCGGGGAGCTGTTTTTT

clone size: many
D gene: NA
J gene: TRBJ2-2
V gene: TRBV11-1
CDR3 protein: CASSLKLTGELFF
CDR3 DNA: TGTGCCAGCAGCTTAAAGTTAACCGGGGAGCTGTTTTTT

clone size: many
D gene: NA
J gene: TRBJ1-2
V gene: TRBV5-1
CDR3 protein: CASSLGRTTGYTF
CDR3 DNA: TGCGCCAGCAGCTTAGGACGTACGACAGGCTACACCTTC

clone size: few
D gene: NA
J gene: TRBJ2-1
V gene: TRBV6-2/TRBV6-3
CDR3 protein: CASTKGFSPRDEQFF
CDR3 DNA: TGTGCCAGCACCAAGGGGTTTTCCCCGCGCGATGAGCAGTTCTTC

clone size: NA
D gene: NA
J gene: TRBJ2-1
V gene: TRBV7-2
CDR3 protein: CASSLWLGRPNNEQFF
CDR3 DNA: TGTGCCAGCAGCTTATGGCTCGGAAGACCCAACAATGAGCAGTTCTTC

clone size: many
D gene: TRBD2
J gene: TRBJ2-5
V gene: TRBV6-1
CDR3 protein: CASSSGTSGNPQETQYF
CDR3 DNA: TGTGCCAGCAGCTCCGGGACTAGCGGGAACCCACAAGAGACCCAGTACTTC

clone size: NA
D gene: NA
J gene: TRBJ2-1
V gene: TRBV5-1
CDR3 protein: CASSSAGYNEQFF
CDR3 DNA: TGCGCCAGCAGCTCGGCTGGTTACAATGAGCAGTTCTTC

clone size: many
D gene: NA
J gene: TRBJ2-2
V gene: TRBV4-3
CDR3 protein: CASSQDIYTGELFF
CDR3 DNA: TGCGCCAGCAGCCAAGACATCTACACCGGGGAGCTGTTTTTT

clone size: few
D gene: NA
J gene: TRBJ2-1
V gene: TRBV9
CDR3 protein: CASSDHLLGRQFF
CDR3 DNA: TGTGCCAGCAGCGATCACCTCCTAGGCAGGCAGTTCTTC

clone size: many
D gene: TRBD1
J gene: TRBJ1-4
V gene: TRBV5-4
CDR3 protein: CASSSKGAGDEKLFF
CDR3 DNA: TGTGCCAGCAGCTCAAAGGGGGCAGGGGACGAAAAACTGTTTTTT

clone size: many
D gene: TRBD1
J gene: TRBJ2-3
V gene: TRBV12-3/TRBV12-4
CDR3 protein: CASSWDREFPDTQYF
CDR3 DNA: TGTGCCAGCAGTTGGGACAGGGAATTCCCAGATACGCAGTATTTT

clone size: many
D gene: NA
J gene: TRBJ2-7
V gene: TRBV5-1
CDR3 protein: CASSWRSQGNDEQYF
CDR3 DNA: TGCGCCAGCAGCTGGAGGTCACAGGGAAATGACGAGCAGTACTTC